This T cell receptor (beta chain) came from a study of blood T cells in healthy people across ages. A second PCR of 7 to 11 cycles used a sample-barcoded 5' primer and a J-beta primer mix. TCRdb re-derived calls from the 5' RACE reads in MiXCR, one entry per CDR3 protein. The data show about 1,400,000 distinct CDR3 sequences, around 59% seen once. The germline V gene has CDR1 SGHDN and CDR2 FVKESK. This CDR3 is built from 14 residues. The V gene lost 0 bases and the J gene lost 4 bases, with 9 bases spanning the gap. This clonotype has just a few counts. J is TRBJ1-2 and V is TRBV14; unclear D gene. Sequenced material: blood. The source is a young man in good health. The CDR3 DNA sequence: TGTGCCAGCAGCCAAGATCCCAGGAGCTATGGCTACACCTTC. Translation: CASSQDPRSYGYTF.